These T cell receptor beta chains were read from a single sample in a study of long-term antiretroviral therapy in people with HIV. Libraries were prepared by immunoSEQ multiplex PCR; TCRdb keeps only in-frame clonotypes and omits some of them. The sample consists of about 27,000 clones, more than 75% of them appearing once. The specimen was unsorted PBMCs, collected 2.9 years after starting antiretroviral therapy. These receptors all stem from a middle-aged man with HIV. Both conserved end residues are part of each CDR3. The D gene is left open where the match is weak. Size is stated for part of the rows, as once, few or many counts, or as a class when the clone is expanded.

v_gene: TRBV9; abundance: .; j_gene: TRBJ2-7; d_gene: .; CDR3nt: TGTGCCAGCAGCGTATTACCGGGACATTCCTACGAGCAGTACTTC; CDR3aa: CASSVLPGHSYEQYF
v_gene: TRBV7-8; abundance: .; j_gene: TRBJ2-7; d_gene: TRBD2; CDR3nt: TGTGCCAGCAGCTTAGGACTAGCGGGGAGCTACGAGCAGTACTTC; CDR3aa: CASSLGLAGSYEQYF
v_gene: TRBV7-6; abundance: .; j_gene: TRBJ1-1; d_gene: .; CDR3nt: TGTGCCAGCAGCTACCGAGGGAACACTGAAGCTTTCTTT; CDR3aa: CASSYRGNTEAFF
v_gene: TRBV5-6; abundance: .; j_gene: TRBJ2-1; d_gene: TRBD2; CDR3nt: TGTGCCAGCAGCTTGGAACTAGCGGGGACCCATGAGCAGTTCTTC; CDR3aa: CASSLELAGTHEQFF
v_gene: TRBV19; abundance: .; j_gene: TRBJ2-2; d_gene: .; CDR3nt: TGTGCCAGTAGTATGATGGGTACCGGGGAGCTGTTTTTT; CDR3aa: CASSMMGTGELFF
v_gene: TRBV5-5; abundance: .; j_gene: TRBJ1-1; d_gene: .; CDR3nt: TGTGCCAGCAGCTTGGAGGGACGGATAATGAACACTGAAGCTTTCTTT; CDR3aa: CASSLEGRIMNTEAFF
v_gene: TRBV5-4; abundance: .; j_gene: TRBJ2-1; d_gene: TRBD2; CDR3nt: TGTGCCAGCAGACTAGCGGGGGCTTATGAGCAGTTCTTC; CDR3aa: CASRLAGAYEQFF
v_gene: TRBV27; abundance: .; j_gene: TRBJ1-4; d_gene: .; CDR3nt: TGTGCCAGCAGGGGGCGACCGGGGAGTGAAAAACTGTTTTTT; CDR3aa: CASRGRPGSEKLFF
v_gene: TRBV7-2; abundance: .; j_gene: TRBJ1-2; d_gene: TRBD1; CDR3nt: TGTGCCAGCAGCTTAGGGTCTCCGGGACAGGGCTACTATGGCTACACCTTC; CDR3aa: CASSLGSPGQGYYGYTF
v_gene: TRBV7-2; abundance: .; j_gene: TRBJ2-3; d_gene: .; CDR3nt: TGTGCCAGCAGCCTCTATACAGATACGCAGTATTTT; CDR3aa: CASSLYTDTQYF
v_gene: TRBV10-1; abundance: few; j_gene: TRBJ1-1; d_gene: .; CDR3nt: TGCGCCAGCAGTGCCGTCCTGAACACTGAAGCTTTCTTT; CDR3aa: CASSAVLNTEAFF
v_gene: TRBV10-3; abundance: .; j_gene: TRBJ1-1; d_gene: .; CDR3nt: TGTGCCATCAGTCGGGGGAACACTGAAGCTTTCTTT; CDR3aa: CAISRGNTEAFF
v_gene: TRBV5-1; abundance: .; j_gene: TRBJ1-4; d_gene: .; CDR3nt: TGCGCCAGCCGAGGGGAGGTGACCTGGGGTGAAAAACTGTTTTTT; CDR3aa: CASRGEVTWGEKLFF
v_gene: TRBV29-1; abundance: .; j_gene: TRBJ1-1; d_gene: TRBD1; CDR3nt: TGCAGCGTTCGACAGGGACTGAACACTGAAGCTTTCTTT; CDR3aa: CSVRQGLNTEAFF
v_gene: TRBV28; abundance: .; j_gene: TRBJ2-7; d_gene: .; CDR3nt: TGTGCCAGCATGAAGGGAGCCTACGAGCAGTACTTC; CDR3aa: CASMKGAYEQYF
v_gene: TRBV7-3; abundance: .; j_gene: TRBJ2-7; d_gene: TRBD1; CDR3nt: TGTGCCAGCAGCTTATGGGCAGGGGGCTCCTACGAGCAGTACTTC; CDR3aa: CASSLWAGGSYEQYF
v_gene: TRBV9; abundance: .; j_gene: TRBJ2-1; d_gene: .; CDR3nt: TGTGCCAGCAGCGTAGAGGACGGGGGGCGCAGGAGGGATGAGCAGTTCTTC; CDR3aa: CASSVEDGGRRRDEQFF
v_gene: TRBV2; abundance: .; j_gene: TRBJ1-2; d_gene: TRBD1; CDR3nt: TGTGCCAGCAAACGGGACAGGGCGCTTTATGGCTACACCTTC; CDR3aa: CASKRDRALYGYTF
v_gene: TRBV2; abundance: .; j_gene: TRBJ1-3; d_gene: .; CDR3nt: TGTGCCAGCAGTGAACCCCAGGGACCAAATTTT; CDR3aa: CASSEPQGPNF
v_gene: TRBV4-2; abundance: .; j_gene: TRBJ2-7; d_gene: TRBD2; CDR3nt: TGTGCCAGCAGCCAAGACCCTAGCGGGGGGGCCTACGAGCAGTACTTC; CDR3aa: CASSQDPSGGAYEQYF
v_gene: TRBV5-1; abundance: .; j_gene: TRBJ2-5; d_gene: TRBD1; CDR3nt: TGCGCCAGCAGCTTTATAGAGGGACAGTTGGCAGAGACCCAGTACTTC; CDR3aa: CASSFIEGQLAETQYF
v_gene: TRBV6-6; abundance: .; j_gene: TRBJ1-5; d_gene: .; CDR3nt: TGTGCCAGCAGCCCCGGACAGTACAATCAGCCCCAGCATTTT; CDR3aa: CASSPGQYNQPQHF
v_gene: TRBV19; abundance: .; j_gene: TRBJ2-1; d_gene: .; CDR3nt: TGTGCCAGTAGTGAAGTGGCCCTCGGGGCAGGTTGGCAGTTCTTC; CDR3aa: CASSEVALGAGWQFF
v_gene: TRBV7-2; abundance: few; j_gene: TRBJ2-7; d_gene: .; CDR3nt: TGTGCCAGCAGCTTACAGATAAACTCCTACGAGCAGTACTTC; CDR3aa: CASSLQINSYEQYF
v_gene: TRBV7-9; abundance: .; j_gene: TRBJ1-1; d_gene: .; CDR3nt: TGTGCCAGCAGCTTAGGGACATGGAACACTGAAGCTTTCTTT; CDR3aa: CASSLGTWNTEAFF
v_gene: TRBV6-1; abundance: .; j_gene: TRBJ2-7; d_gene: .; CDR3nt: TGTGCCGGCCGGGACAACTCCTACGAGCAGTACTTC; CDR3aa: CAGRDNSYEQYF
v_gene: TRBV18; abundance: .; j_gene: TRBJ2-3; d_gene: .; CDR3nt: TGTGCCAGCTCACCAGGTAGACACACAGATACGCAGTATTTT; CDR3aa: CASSPGRHTDTQYF
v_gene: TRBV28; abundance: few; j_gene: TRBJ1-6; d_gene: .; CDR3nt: TGTGCCAGCACCGGGACGGATCCACCGAGCTCCTATAATTCACCCCTCCACTTT; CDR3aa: CASTGTDPPSSYNSPLHF
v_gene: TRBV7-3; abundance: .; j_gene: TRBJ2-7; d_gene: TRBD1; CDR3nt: TGTGCCAGTAGCGCAGGGGGCCTATACGAGCAGTACTTC; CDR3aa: CASSAGGLYEQYF
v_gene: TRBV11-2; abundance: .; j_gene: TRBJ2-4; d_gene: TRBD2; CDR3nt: TGTGCCAGCAGCACAAGGGACGGGGGGGGAAACATTCAGTACTTC; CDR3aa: CASSTRDGGGNIQYF
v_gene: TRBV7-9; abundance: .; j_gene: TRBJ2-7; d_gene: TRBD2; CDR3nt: TGTGCCAGCAGCTCCCCGGGACTAACCCTTCCCTACGAGCAGTACTTC; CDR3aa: CASSSPGLTLPYEQYF